This is a list of T cell receptor beta chains from one sample in a study of T cell repertoires in ileal Crohn's disease. The data were produced by immunoSEQ multiplex PCR, yet TCRdb's version contains in-frame clones alone and is incomplete. The sample consists of over 14,000 clones, about 73% of them appearing once. The sequencing input was ileal tissue. The receptors shown here come from an adult with Crohn's disease. Each CDR3 is given with its conserved first and last residue. The D gene is left open where the match is weak. Not all rows give a size; the values are once, few, many and, for expanded clones, a class.

D gene: TRBD2; V gene: TRBV7-7; clone size: -; J gene: TRBJ2-1; CDR3 DNA: TGTGCTAGCAGCCCACGACTAGCGGGGCAAATAAATGAGCAGTTCTTC; CDR3 protein: CASSPRLAGQINEQFF
D gene: -; V gene: TRBV27; clone size: -; J gene: TRBJ1-4; CDR3 DNA: TGTGCCACCTCATCAAAAAAAGGGGGTATGGGAGGCGGAGAAAAACTGTTTTTT; CDR3 protein: CATSSKKGGMGGGEKLFF
D gene: TRBD1; V gene: TRBV28; clone size: few; J gene: TRBJ1-3; CDR3 DNA: TGTGCCAGCAGTTCAATCCGGGACAGGGGGCTGGCTGGAAACACCATATATTTT; CDR3 protein: CASSSIRDRGLAGNTIYF
D gene: -; V gene: TRBV27; clone size: -; J gene: TRBJ2-7; CDR3 DNA: TGTGCCAGCAGTTCGGTGCAATCCGGGGGATACGAGCAGTACTTC; CDR3 protein: CASSSVQSGGYEQYF
D gene: -; V gene: TRBV18; clone size: -; J gene: TRBJ2-2; CDR3 DNA: TGTGCCAGCTCACCAGAGACCGGGGAGCTGTTTTTT; CDR3 protein: CASSPETGELFF
D gene: TRBD1; V gene: TRBV11-3; clone size: -; J gene: TRBJ2-7; CDR3 DNA: TGTGCCAGCAGTGGACAGGGAAGCCCCTACGAGCAGTACTTC; CDR3 protein: CASSGQGSPYEQYF
D gene: TRBD2; V gene: TRBV7-6; clone size: -; J gene: TRBJ2-7; CDR3 DNA: TGTGCCAGCAGCTTAGCGCTGCGGGGGGCAAAATACGAGCAGTACTTC; CDR3 protein: CASSLALRGAKYEQYF
D gene: -; V gene: TRBV5-4; clone size: -; J gene: TRBJ1-4; CDR3 DNA: TGTGCCAGCAGCTTGGCCAGGGCGGGTCCTGAAAAACTGTTTTTT; CDR3 protein: CASSLARAGPEKLFF
D gene: TRBD1; V gene: TRBV27; clone size: -; J gene: TRBJ1-5; CDR3 DNA: TGTGCCAGCAGTTCTGGGGGGACAGTCTTTCAGCCCCAGCATTTT; CDR3 protein: CASSSGGTVFQPQHF
D gene: -; V gene: TRBV29-1; clone size: few; J gene: TRBJ1-4; CDR3 DNA: TGCAGCGTCTCTCAGGATGACGGAGAAAAACTGTTTTTT; CDR3 protein: CSVSQDDGEKLFF
D gene: -; V gene: TRBV19; clone size: -; J gene: TRBJ1-2; CDR3 DNA: TGTGCCAGTAAGCCCCGGTCCAGCACCTACACCTTC; CDR3 protein: CASKPRSSTYTF
D gene: TRBD1; V gene: TRBV18; clone size: -; J gene: TRBJ1-1; CDR3 DNA: TGTGCCAGCTCACCAGGGACAGGGTACAACTATCTGACTGAAGCTTTCTTT; CDR3 protein: CASSPGTGYNYLTEAFF
D gene: TRBD1; V gene: TRBV2; clone size: -; J gene: TRBJ1-4; CDR3 DNA: TGTGCCAGCAGCGAGACAGGGGATAATGGAAAACTGTTTTTT; CDR3 protein: CASSETGDNGKLFF
D gene: -; V gene: TRBV6-4; clone size: once; J gene: TRBJ1-1; CDR3 DNA: TGTGCCAGCCGCCTCCAGGTGAACACTGAAGCTTTCTTT; CDR3 protein: CASRLQVNTEAFF
D gene: -; V gene: TRBV5-4; clone size: once; J gene: TRBJ2-7; CDR3 DNA: TGTGCCAGCAGCTTGCCTCAAGGTAGCGAGCAGTACTTC; CDR3 protein: CASSLPQGSEQYF
D gene: TRBD1; V gene: TRBV4-1; clone size: -; J gene: TRBJ1-6; CDR3 DNA: TGCGCCAGCAGCGGAAACCCGGGACAGGGAAGCTCCTATAATTCACCCCTCCACTTT; CDR3 protein: CASSGNPGQGSSYNSPLHF
D gene: -; V gene: TRBV6-1; clone size: few; J gene: TRBJ2-7; CDR3 DNA: TGTGCCAGCAGTTCCGGCCCGACCTACGAGCAGTACTTC; CDR3 protein: CASSSGPTYEQYF
D gene: -; V gene: TRBV7-9; clone size: -; J gene: TRBJ2-3; CDR3 DNA: TGTGCCAGCAGCTTCGAAAGGGGGGGCCGTCCAGATACGCAGTATTTT; CDR3 protein: CASSFERGGRPDTQYF
D gene: -; V gene: TRBV10-1; clone size: -; J gene: TRBJ1-2; CDR3 DNA: TGCGCCAGCCACGCGAGGGGCTACACCTTC; CDR3 protein: CASHARGYTF
D gene: -; V gene: TRBV6-4; clone size: -; J gene: TRBJ1-6; CDR3 DNA: TGTGCCAGCAGTGACTTGGGGGGAACAGGATCACCCCTCCACTTT; CDR3 protein: CASSDLGGTGSPLHF
D gene: -; V gene: TRBV9; clone size: -; J gene: TRBJ2-7; CDR3 DNA: TGTGCCAGCAGCGCCACTGGAGGGGGATACTACGAGCAGTACTTC; CDR3 protein: CASSATGGGYYEQYF
D gene: TRBD2; V gene: TRBV10-1; clone size: few; J gene: TRBJ2-5; CDR3 DNA: TGCGCCAGCAGTGTCGGAGCGGGGGGTCACCAAGAGACCCAGTACTTC; CDR3 protein: CASSVGAGGHQETQYF
D gene: -; V gene: TRBV7-9; clone size: -; J gene: TRBJ1-5; CDR3 DNA: TGTGCCAGCAGCTTAGGAAGGGACTCGGGCAATCAGCCCCAGCATTTT; CDR3 protein: CASSLGRDSGNQPQHF
D gene: -; V gene: TRBV7-2; clone size: medium-sized; J gene: TRBJ2-6; CDR3 DNA: TGTGCCAGCAGCGTTGACAGTAGCTCTGGGGCCAACGTCCTGACTTTC; CDR3 protein: CASSVDSSSGANVLTF
D gene: TRBD1; V gene: TRBV2; clone size: -; J gene: TRBJ2-5; CDR3 DNA: TGTGCCAGCACCGGGACAGGGGAGGGGACCCAGTACTTC; CDR3 protein: CASTGTGEGTQYF
D gene: -; V gene: TRBV5-4; clone size: -; J gene: TRBJ2-3; CDR3 DNA: TGTGCCAGCAGCTCTACAGGGTATACTAGCACAGATACGCAGTATTTT; CDR3 protein: CASSSTGYTSTDTQYF